The rows below give T cell receptor beta chains drawn from one sample of a study of T cells after yellow fever vaccination. Using its own MiXCR run on the 5' RACE reads, TCRdb lists one record per CDR3 protein. Found here are under 300,000 distinct CDR3 sequences, less than 9% of them singletons; the top ten hold more than 0.8%. The sequenced sample was CD4+ T cells sorted from PBMCs, obtained 15 days after the yellow fever booster vaccination. The receptors originated from a man under 40 who received the YFV17D yellow fever vaccine. The CDR3 runs from the conserved cysteine through the conserved F or W. The D gene is left open where the match is weak. A clone size is listed for some rows: how often the clone was seen (once, few, many), or a class if it is expanded.

D gene	V gene	clone size	J gene	CDR3 DNA	CDR3 protein
TRBD1	TRBV20-1	few	TRBJ2-6	TGCAGTGCTGAGACAGGGGCTGGGGCCAACGTCCTGACTTTC	CSAETGAGANVLTF
TRBD1	TRBV5-1	few	TRBJ2-7	TGCGCCAGCAGCGGTGGGACAGGGACCTACGAGCAGTACTTC	CASSGGTGTYEQYF
TRBD1	TRBV20-1	NA	TRBJ1-5	TGCAGTGCTAGAAAGGGACAGGGGGGCAGTCAGCCCCAGCATTTT	CSARKGQGGSQPQHF
NA	TRBV3-1	few	TRBJ2-2	TGTGCCAGCAGCCTTACCCCACCGCTAGGATCGAACACCGGGGAGCTGTTTTTT	CASSLTPPLGSNTGELFF
TRBD2	TRBV28	NA	TRBJ2-3	TGTGCCAGCGTTGCACGGGGGGGAGCAGATACGCAGTATTTT	CASVARGGADTQYF
NA	TRBV3-1	few	TRBJ1-5	TGTGCCAGCAGCCAGGGGGGTACGCAGCCCCAGCATTTT	CASSQGGTQPQHF
NA	TRBV7-7	NA	TRBJ2-3	TGTGCTAGCAGCATCTCTTGGGGGGATCCGCAGTATTTT	CASSISWGDPQYF
TRBD2	TRBV5-1	NA	TRBJ2-2	TGCGCCAGCAACCCCAGCGGGAGCCTCGACACCGGGGAGCTGTTTTTT	CASNPSGSLDTGELFF
TRBD1	TRBV12-3/TRBV12-4	NA	TRBJ1-1	TGTGCCGGGGGGACAGGCGCAGGGCAAGCTTTCTTT	CAGGTGAGQAFF
NA	TRBV28	NA	TRBJ2-2	TGTGCCAACAGTACTAAGCGGGCCCGAACCGGGGAGCTGTTTTTT	CANSTKRARTGELFF
TRBD1	TRBV12-3/TRBV12-4	many	TRBJ1-2	TGTGCCAGCAGTGTCCCGGGACAGGCAAACTATGGCTACACCTTC	CASSVPGQANYGYTF
NA	TRBV20-1	many	TRBJ1-2	TGCAGTGCAACGGACAGCGGCTATGGCTACACCTTC	CSATDSGYGYTF
NA	TRBV18	NA	TRBJ2-7	TGTGCCAGCTCAGCCAAAGGACCCGACGAGCAGTACTTC	CASSAKGPDEQYF
NA	TRBV7-2	many	TRBJ2-3	TGTGCCAGCAGCTTGCGCACAGATACGCAGTATTTT	CASSLRTDTQYF
NA	TRBV5-1	many	TRBJ2-5	TGCGCCAGCAGCTTGGGCGCAAGGGGAGGTGAGACCCAGTACTTC	CASSLGARGGETQYF
TRBD2	TRBV5-1	many	TRBJ2-1	TGCGCCAGCAACCCTGGGACTAGCGGGGGCAATGAGCAGTTCTTC	CASNPGTSGGNEQFF
TRBD1	TRBV25-1	many	TRBJ2-5	TGTGCCAGCAGTGGAGACAGGGTCCAAGAGACCCAGTACTTC	CASSGDRVQETQYF
TRBD2	TRBV2	NA	TRBJ2-2	TGTGCCAGCAGTGTGAGGACTAGCATAACCGGGGAGCTGTTTTTT	CASSVRTSITGELFF
TRBD1	TRBV18	few	TRBJ1-5	TGTGCCAGCTCGCCCGCCGGGACAGGGGTCGGCGATCAGCCCCAGCATTTT	CASSPAGTGVGDQPQHF
NA	TRBV6-5	few	TRBJ1-2	TGTGCCAGCAGCTCCCGGCCCGATTATGGCTACACCTTC	CASSSRPDYGYTF
NA	TRBV4-2	NA	TRBJ2-1	TGTGCCAGCAGCCATGAAAAAGTCCCAGGGCTAGGGAATGAGCAGTTCTTC	CASSHEKVPGLGNEQFF
NA	TRBV18	few	TRBJ1-1	TGTGCCAGCTCAAATAAACAGGGAAATCAACTGATGAACACTGAAGCTTTCTTT	CASSNKQGNQLMNTEAFF
NA	TRBV6-5	NA	TRBJ1-3	TGTGCCAGCAGTTATGCAGGGAAGAGAGGAAACACCATATATTTT	CASSYAGKRGNTIYF
TRBD2	TRBV20-1	few	TRBJ2-7	TGCAGTGCTAGAGCTGGGGAGGGGCTAGCGGGAGGCGAGCAGTACTTC	CSARAGEGLAGGEQYF
NA	TRBV5-5	NA	TRBJ2-1	TGTGCCAGCAGCTTGGACCCGACTAGTCATGAGCAGTTCTTC	CASSLDPTSHEQFF
NA	TRBV9	many	TRBJ1-2	TGTGCCAGCAGCACCCAAGGCGGTTATGGCTACACCTTC	CASSTQGGYGYTF
NA	TRBV20-1	many	TRBJ2-1	TGCAGTGCTAGAGACCCCGGTGGGCGGAGGAGCTCCTACAATGAGCAGTTCTTC	CSARDPGGRRSSYNEQFF
NA	TRBV20-1	NA	TRBJ2-7	TGCAGTGCTAGAGATCTGAGCGGCGTTTACGAGCAGTACTTC	CSARDLSGVYEQYF
NA	TRBV7-2	many	TRBJ2-2	TGTGCCAGCAGCTTAAATAGCGCCACCGGGGAGCTGTTTTTT	CASSLNSATGELFF
NA	TRBV18	many	TRBJ2-2	TGTGCCAGCTCACCACCGACGGGGACCACCGGGGAGCTGTTTTTT	CASSPPTGTTGELFF
NA	TRBV7-9	few	TRBJ1-4	TGTGCCAGCAGCTTAGCGCAGGGGAACGAAAAACTGTTTTTT	CASSLAQGNEKLFF
NA	TRBV12-3/TRBV12-4	NA	TRBJ1-1	TGTGCCAGCAGTCCCTCGGTAGTTTCTGAAGCTTTCTTT	CASSPSVVSEAFF
TRBD1	TRBV5-1	many	TRBJ2-7	TGCGCCAGCAGCTTGCAGGGGGCCTACGAGCAGTACTTC	CASSLQGAYEQYF
NA	TRBV7-7	few	TRBJ2-5	TGTGCCAGCAGCTTAGGGTTTGAGCTAGGAGGGGAGACCCAGTACTTC	CASSLGFELGGETQYF
TRBD2	TRBV6-1	many	TRBJ2-1	TGTGCCAGCAGCAAGGGGCGGGGGGCCTACAATGAGCAGTTCTTC	CASSKGRGAYNEQFF
TRBD1	TRBV12-3/TRBV12-4	NA	TRBJ2-5	TGTGCCAGCAGCAGTACAGGGGGCAATTCGGAGACCCAGTACTTC	CASSSTGGNSETQYF
TRBD1	TRBV6-5	few	TRBJ1-6	TGTGCCAGCAGTTATAAGGGGGCAGGATCACCCCTCCACTTT	CASSYKGAGSPLHF
NA	TRBV27	many	TRBJ2-3	TGTGCCAGCAGTTTCTCCGGGGAGGCAGATACGCAGTATTTT	CASSFSGEADTQYF
TRBD2	TRBV29-1	NA	TRBJ2-4	TGCAGCGCCGGGGGGGGAGCGGACATTCAGTACTTC	CSAGGGADIQYF
TRBD2	TRBV7-8	NA	TRBJ2-1	TGTGCCAGCAGCTTAAAGGGTAGCGGGACCAGCTCCTACAATGAGCAGTTCTTC	CASSLKGSGTSSYNEQFF
TRBD2	TRBV7-2	many	TRBJ2-3	TGTGCCAGCAGCTTAGTAGCGGGGCCGGGTACGCAGTATTTT	CASSLVAGPGTQYF
TRBD2	TRBV10-3	many	TRBJ2-1	TGTGCCATCAGTGAGTTACTAGCGGGAGTCAATGAGCAGTTCTTC	CAISELLAGVNEQFF
NA	TRBV18	few	TRBJ2-1	TGTGCCAGCTCACCCCGGTCGACCCACAGAAATGAGCAGTTCTTC	CASSPRSTHRNEQFF
NA	TRBV6-5	NA	TRBJ1-1	TGTGCCAGCAGTTCCCCCCGGGGTTCGGTAACGAACACTGAAGCTTTCTTT	CASSSPRGSVTNTEAFF
TRBD2	TRBV11-2	NA	TRBJ2-1	TGTGCCAGCACCCGGACTAGCGGGAGGGCCAATGAGCAGTTCTTC	CASTRTSGRANEQFF